Below, 8 T cell receptor beta chains from the same sample are listed, as sequenced in a study of T-cell reconstitution after alpha-beta-depleted transplantation in children. Unique molecular identifiers were used in preparing the TCRbeta library. TCRdb reprocessed the PCR reads via MiXCR and lists one record per CDR3 protein. The sample includes around 680,000 distinct CDR3 sequences, approximately 16% seen only once; the top ten take about 1.1%. The specimen was PBMCs from the stem cell graft donor, collected from the stem cell graft. These receptors were obtained from a human donor who donated a stem cell graft to a child with acute myeloid leukemia.

This clonotype was recorded at least ten times. This rearrangement joins TRBV7-2 to TRBJ2-1, with 8 bases aligning to TRBD1. CDR3 size: 12 residues. V lost 5 bases and J lost 16; bases outside the gene matches: 10. Per the germline V gene, CDR1 is SGHTA and CDR2 is FQGNSA. The CDR3 DNA follows: TGTGCCAGCAGCACCTCCGGGACAGGAGTATTCTTC. This encodes CASSTSGTGVFF.

This chain joins TRBV2 and TRBJ2-1; possibly TRBD2 for D (6 bases). The CDR3 consists of 14 residues. Germline CDR1 and CDR2: SNHLY and FYNNEI. Deletions cut 8 bases from V and 5 bases from J, with 16 bases between. CDR3 in DNA: TGTGCCAGCCCTTCGGGGGAGCTTAACAATGAGCAGTTCTTC. It translates to CASPSGELNNEQFF.

This sequence joins TRBV7-9 and TRBJ2-7; D is uncertain. V lost 1 base and J 5 bases, leaving 9 bases between the germline ends. CDR3 length equals 13 residues. In germline, CDR1 is SEHNR, CDR2 FQNEAQ (reference sequence). The CDR3 nucleotides read TGTGCCAGCAGCTTAGGGGTCGGTGACGAGCAGTACTTC. Translation gives CASSLGVGDEQYF.

The CDR3 nucleotides are TGCAGTACCCTTAGGCCCGGGTTCCAAGAGACCCAGTACTTC. It specifies CSTLRPGFQETQYF. The chain joins TRBV20-1 to TRBJ2-5; no reliable D call. V lost 8 bases and J lost 1, with 17 bases in between. Germline V gene sequence: CDR1 DFQATT, CDR2 SNEGSKA (reference sequence). CDR3 length equals 14 residues.

The chain has TRBV7-9 and TRBJ1-1; 8 bases map to TRBD1. The CDR3 runs 16 residues. Germline V gene lookup returns CDR1 SEHNR and CDR2 FQNEAQ (reference sequence). After removal of 2 bases from V and 4 bases from J, the junction contained 9 bases not matched to a gene. The CDR3 nucleotides read TGTGCCAGCAGCTTATGGACAGGGACGGGGAGCACTGAAGCTTTCTTT. Translated, it gives CASSLWTGTGSTEAFF. The full variable domain, completed using reference TRBV7-9 and TRBJ1-1, is DTGVSQNPRHKITKRGQNVTFRCDPISEHNRLYWYRQTLGQGPEFLTYFQNEAQLEKSRLLSDRFSAERPKGSFSTLEIQRTEQGDSAMYLCASSLWTGTGSTEAFFGQGTRLTVV.

This clonotype has ten or more counts. The V gene is TRBV7-9, the J gene TRBJ1-6, with 9 nucleotides matching TRBD1. The ends lost 1 base at V and 7 bases at J; junction bases unmatched: 2. Per the germline V gene, CDR1 is SEHNR and CDR2 is FQNEAQ (reference sequence). This CDR3 spans 15 amino acids. The CDR3 coding sequence is TGTGCCAGCAGCTTAGAAACAGGGGGCAATTCACCCCTCCACTTT. Its protein product is CASSLETGGNSPLHF.

The rearrangement joins TRBV20-1 to TRBJ2-7; a weak D match, TRBD1 (6 bases). CDR1 is DFQATT and CDR2 is SNEGSKA in the germline V gene (reference sequence). With 0 bases removed from V and 1 base from J, the gap between germline ends came to 10 bases. The CDR3 is 14 amino acids. The CDR3 is CSARDGQGSYEQYF. The CDR3 coding sequence is TGCAGTGCTAGAGATGGGCAGGGGTCCTACGAGCAGTACTTC.

The chain couples TRBV5-5 to TRBJ1-2; maybe TRBD1 (6 bases). Germline CDR1 reads SGHKS; CDR2 reads YYEKEE (reference sequence). This CDR3 has 14 amino acids. Trimming stripped 4 bases from V and 7 bases from J, with 17 bases between. The CDR3 here is CASSPTGPAGGYTF. CDR3 in DNA: TGTGCCAGCAGCCCTACAGGGCCGGCGGGTGGCTACACCTTC.